The 25 T cell receptor beta chains in this list originate from one sample, sequenced in a study of blood T cell repertoires in COVID-19. TCRdb's copy holds only in-frame clones and misses some; the assay was immunoSEQ multiplex PCR. The sample lists 300,000 to 500,000 clones, more than 75% seen once, with 0.95% to 1% in the top ten. The sequenced sample was PBMCs or T cells enriched from blood (not recorded which). These receptors all come from a woman aged 25-40 years with acute COVID-19.

The chain links TRBV5-6 to TRBJ2-5, with D unresolved. CDR1 is SGHDT, CDR2 YYEEEE, per germline. The CDR3 has 12 residues. Between the trimmed V and J ends, which lost 1 base and 3 bases, there was a span of 4 bases. This CDR3 is CASSLIEETQYF. CDR3 sequence (DNA): TGTGCCAGCAGCTTGATCGAAGAGACCCAGTACTTC.

The CDR3 nucleotides are TGTGCCAGCAGTTTTTGGCCGAACACTGAAGCTTTCTTT. Translating gives CASSFWPNTEAFF. The V gene is TRBV12-3 or TRBV12-4, the J gene TRBJ1-1, with D hard to call. This CDR3 is 13 amino acids long. V gave up 3 bases and J gave up 1 base, with 6 bases separating them.

This clone was found a few times. The rearrangement joins TRBV5-1 to TRBJ2-3, with TRBD1 as a possible D gene (6 bases). V lost 3 bases, J lost 0 bases, and 11 bases lay in between. Germline loops: CDR1 SGHRS, CDR2 YFSETQ. The CDR3 sequence is 15 residues long. The CDR3 region has the DNA TGCGCCAGCAGCTGGAGGACAGCTAGCACAGATACGCAGTATTTT. Translation gives CASSWRTASTDTQYF.

The chain employs TRBV25-1 and TRBJ2-1, with D maybe TRBD2 (7 bases). CDR3 size: 13 residues. The germline V and J ends were trimmed by 5 bases and 7 bases, with 12 bases remaining between them. Germline V gene sequence: CDR1 MGHDK, CDR2 SYGVNS. The CDR3 DNA follows: TGTGCCAGCAGTCGGGGGGCGCGTAATGAGCAGTTCTTC. Residues: CASSRGARNEQFF.

This chain uses TRBV7-3 with TRBJ2-7; TRBD2 is a possible D gene (7 bases). CDR1 and CDR2 from the germline V gene are SGHTA and FQGTGA. Deletions cut 8 bases from V and 0 bases from J, with 17 bases between. The CDR3 length is 15 residues. DNA of the CDR3: TGTGCCAGCTGTTCGGGGGGCCTTTTCTCCTACGAGCAGTACTTC. Translation: CASCSGGLFSYEQYF.

This sequence joins TRBV27 and TRBJ2-1, with TRBD2 matching 10 bases. The CDR3 has 16 residues. Germline V gene lookup returns CDR1 MNHEY and CDR2 SMNVEV (reference sequence). Trimming cost V 4 bases and J 0 bases; bases outside gene matches: 3. The CDR3 DNA follows: TGTGCCAGCAGTTCAAAGCGGGGGGGCTCCTACAATGAGCAGTTCTTC. Translating gives CASSSKRGGSYNEQFF.

The chain links TRBV7-8 to TRBJ2-7; TRBD1 matches 10 bases. The germline V gene encodes CDR1 SGHVS and CDR2 FQNEAQ. CDR3 length: 12 residues. After removal of 10 bases from V and 7 bases from J, the junction contained 7 bases not matched to a gene. CDR3 sequence reads: CAIAGQGREQYF. CDR3 nucleotides: TGTGCCATCGCGGGACAGGGGAGAGAGCAGTACTTC.

This clone appeared a single time. This chain joins TRBV4-1 and TRBJ2-3; 8 positions agree with TRBD2. V trimming: 1 base; J trimming: 0 bases; junction bases outside the gene matches: 12. The CDR3 sequence is 19 residues long. CDR1 and CDR2 from the germline V gene are MGHRA and YSYEKL. The CDR3 spells CASSQVFGQRGPSTDTQYF. The CDR3 DNA reads as TGCGCCAGCAGCCAAGTTTTCGGCCAGCGGGGGCCAAGCACAGATACGCAGTATTTT.

The V and J genes are TRBV3-1 (or the pseudogene TRBV3-2) and TRBJ2-5, with TRBD1 matching over 8 bases. This CDR3 has 15 residues. V was clipped by 4 bases and J by 5 bases; unmatched bases: 9. The germline V gene encodes CDR1 LGHDT and CDR2 YNNKEL (reference sequence). DNA for the CDR3: TGTGCCAGCAGCCCAGGGGCAGGGGGCGGCGAGACCCAGTACTTC. Amino acids: CASSPGAGGGETQYF.

V usage is TRBV5-5 and J usage is TRBJ2-7; 9 positions match TRBD2. J lost 3 bases, V lost 3 bases, and 10 bases had no gene match. The germline V gene encodes CDR1 SGHKS and CDR2 YYEKEE (reference sequence). The CDR3 runs 16 residues. CDR3 sequence (DNA): TGTGCCAGCAGCTGGGGGGTTAGCGGGGGAATCTACGAGCAGTACTTC. Its protein product is CASSWGVSGGIYEQYF.

The chain has TRBV5-6 and TRBJ1-2; D unclear. The CDR3 has 13 amino acids. V was cut by 4 bases and J by 6 bases, with 13 bases left in between. Germline assignment: CDR1 SGHDT and CDR2 YYEEEE. CDR3 protein: CASSGGAIHGYTF. Here the CDR3 DNA reads TGTGCCAGCAGCGGCGGAGCGATCCATGGCTACACCTTC.

The chain has TRBV3-1 (or the pseudogene TRBV3-2) and TRBJ2-3, with D maybe TRBD2 (7 bases). Germline-derived CDR1 and CDR2 are LGHDT and YNNKEL (reference sequence). The CDR3 is 17 residues long. Trimming pared 4 bases from V and 0 bases from J, leaving 17 bases between. In nucleotides, the CDR3 is TGTGCCAGCAGCCCATTAAGAGGGGGAGGGAGCACAGATACGCAGTATTTT. Translating gives CASSPLRGGGSTDTQYF.

The rearrangement joins TRBV5-1 to TRBJ2-3; TRBD1 might be the D (8 bases). Germline CDR1 SGHRS, CDR2 YFSETQ. Trimming took off 4 bases at V and 1 base at J, with 13 bases between the two ends. The CDR3 contains 15 residues. The CDR3 loop is CASSGGGQGTDTQYF. For the CDR3, the DNA is TGCGCCAGCAGCGGCGGGGGACAGGGCACAGATACGCAGTATTTT.

The chain couples TRBV19 to TRBJ2-5; TRBD2 agrees at 8 bases. Germline lookup yields CDR1 LNHDA and CDR2 SQIVND (reference sequence). This CDR3 has 15 residues. V shed 5 bases, J shed 5 bases, and the junction held 10 bases outside the gene matches. CDR3 DNA sequence: TGTGCCAGTAGTGAAGCGGGGGCCGGCGGGGAGACCCAGTACTTC. Residues: CASSEAGAGGETQYF.

This clone was found a few times. The gene calls are TRBV6-5 and TRBJ1-6; 7 bases are shared with TRBD1. The CDR3 has 16 amino acids. The germline V gene encodes CDR1 MNHEY and CDR2 SVGAGI. The V gene end was trimmed by 2 bases and the J gene end by 7 bases; junction bases not matched to a gene: 8. CDR3 residues: CASSYQTTGSNSPLHF. The CDR3 coding sequence is TGTGCCAGCAGTTACCAAACGACAGGGTCCAATTCACCCCTCCACTTT.

This chain connects TRBV6-5 to TRBJ1-1, with 7 bases that match TRBD1. V shed 6 bases, J shed 1 base, and the junction held 5 bases outside the gene matches. The CDR3 is 14 residues long. Looked up from germline, CDR1 is MNHEY and CDR2 is SVGAGI. The chain's CDR3 is CASSKGAWNTEAFF. CDR3 DNA: TGTGCCAGCAGCAAGGGGGCTTGGAACACTGAAGCTTTCTTT.

This rearrangement joins TRBV27 to TRBJ2-1, with TRBD2 matching 8 bases. The V and J ends lost 5 bases and 4 bases, in that order; junction bases with no gene match: 7. Germline CDR1 reads MNHEY; CDR2 reads SMNVEV (reference sequence). The CDR3 runs to 15 residues. The CDR3 loop is CASSLRGGGYNEQFF. DNA for the CDR3: TGTGCCAGCAGTCTCCGGGGGGGAGGTTACAATGAGCAGTTCTTC.

The V gene is TRBV7-3, the J gene TRBJ2-3; 14 positions agree with TRBD2. The length of the CDR3 is 17 residues. V shed 5 bases and J 2 bases; nucleotides not matched to a gene: 6. Germline assignment: CDR1 SGHTA and CDR2 FQGTGA. This CDR3 reads CASSPRGLAGDTDTQYF. In DNA form, the CDR3 reads TGTGCCAGCAGCCCCCGGGGACTAGCGGGGGACACAGATACGCAGTATTTT.

The chain carries TRBV11-2 and TRBJ1-3; maybe TRBD1 (5 bases). Germline V gene sequence: CDR1 SGHAT, CDR2 FQNNGV. The CDR3 is 14 amino acids. V shed 3 bases and J shed 2 bases, with 8 bases lying between them. In DNA, the CDR3 is TGTGCCAGCAGCTTGTGGGGGGCTGGAAACACCATATATTTT. The encoded protein is CASSLWGAGNTIYF. Full variable domain (rest looked up from reference TRBV11-2 and TRBJ1-3): EAGVAQSPRYKIIEKRQSVAFWCNPISGHATLYWYQQILGQGPKLLIQFQNNGVVDDSQLPKDRFSAERLKGVDSTLKIQPAKLEDSAVYLCASSLWGAGNTIYFGEGSWLTVV.

This clone was found once. Relative to the germline gene, one junction end is altered; a read error may explain this. The chain has TRBV11-3 and TRBJ1-6, with D possibly TRBD1 on 5 matching bases. CDR3 length: 14 residues. The V gene's germline CDR1 is SGHNT and CDR2 YENEEA. CDR3 region: CASSIDSTGSPLHF. The CDR3 DNA follows: TGTGCCAGCAGCATAGACAGTACGGGGTCACCCCTCCACTTT.

The chain couples TRBV27 to TRBJ2-7, with 8 positions matching TRBD2. Per germline, CDR1 MNHEY and CDR2 SMNVEV (reference sequence). The J segment lost 6 bases and the V segment lost 3 bases, leaving 7 bases of the junction unmatched. The CDR3 runs 14 residues. The CDR3 is CASSFSGGPSEQYF. CDR3 DNA sequence: TGTGCCAGCAGTTTTTCGGGGGGGCCTAGCGAGCAGTACTTC.

The chain combines TRBV20-1 with TRBJ1-2; 7 nucleotides line up with TRBD1. The CDR3 consists of 11 residues. Germline CDR1 is DFQATT and CDR2 is SNEGSKA (reference sequence). With V trimmed by 6 bases and J by 6 bases, 4 bases remained unmatched. As DNA, the CDR3 is TGCAGTGCCCCGACAGGGAATGGCTACACCTTC. Its translation: CSAPTGNGYTF.

This clone was found a few times. The CDR3 reads CASSLGIAAGYTEAFF. The CDR3 bases are TGTGCCAGCAGCTTAGGGATTGCGGCGGGCTACACTGAAGCTTTCTTT. The genes are TRBV7-2 and TRBJ1-1; no clear D. The CDR3 runs to 16 residues. Germline V gives CDR1 SGHTA, CDR2 FQGNSA. Between the trimmed V and J ends, which lost 1 base and 3 bases, there was a span of 15 bases.

This clone was picked up many times. The V gene is TRBV5-6, the J gene TRBJ2-7; 7 positions match TRBD1. Germline V gene data show CDR1 as SGHDT and CDR2 as YYEEEE. V trimming: 4 bases; J trimming: 1 base; junction bases outside the gene matches: 14. The CDR3 spans 17 residues. The DNA of the CDR3 is TGTGCCAGCAGCGCCTTGGGGCCGGGACAGTTGTCCTACGAGCAGTACTTC. Protein product: CASSALGPGQLSYEQYF.

The rearrangement joins TRBV19 to TRBJ1-2, with D possibly TRBD1 on 6 matching bases. Germline CDR1 and CDR2: LNHDA and SQIVND (reference sequence). This CDR3 is 16 amino acids long. V lost 4 bases and J 0 bases, leaving 15 bases between the germline ends. CDR3 DNA sequence: TGTGCCAGTAGTAGGACCGGGACATCTACTAACTATGGCTACACCTTC. It is translated as CASSRTGTSTNYGYTF.